One sample yielded the 3 T cell receptor beta chains listed below, sequenced in a study of blood T cell repertoires in COVID-19. Clones were sequenced by immunoSEQ multiplex PCR, and TCRdb holds only the in-frame ones, with some missing. This table has 95,000 to 100,000 clones, less than 85% appearing once. The sample consisted of peripheral blood. The source is a human donor in a cohort sampled during active COVID-19.

In the case of this clone: Its ends do not fully match the called genes, so a read error is possible. The CDR3 DNA is TGTGCCAGCAGTGCCGGTGAGGGGGTCGGAAAGACTGTTTTT. Its translation: CASSAGEGVGKTVF. J is TRBJ1-4 and V is TRBV9, with a possible D match to TRBD1 (6 bases). The CDR3 runs to 14 residues. The germline gives CDR1 SGDLS, CDR2 YYNGEE. Full variable domain (rest looked up from reference TRBV9 and TRBJ1-4): DSGVTQTPKHLITATGQRVTLRCSPRSGDLSVYWYQQSLDQGLQFLIQYYNGEERAKGNILERFSAQQFPDLHSELNLSSLELGDSALYFCASSAGEGVGKTVFGSGTQLSVL.

This chain uses TRBV19 with TRBJ1-1; 7 bases map to TRBD1. Trimming at V came to 5 bases and at J to 5 bases, leaving 5 bases not matched to a gene. Germline V CDR1 and CDR2: LNHDA, SQIVND (reference sequence). CDR3 length: 13 residues. The CDR3 nucleotides are TGTGCCAGTAGTCCGGGACAGATAACTGAAGCTTTCTTT. It yields the protein CASSPGQITEAFF.

This chain joins TRBV14 and TRBJ2-2; D not resolved. Trimming took 3 bases from V and 6 from J, leaving 5 bases between them. This CDR3 has 12 amino acids. Germline V lookup: CDR1 SGHDN, CDR2 FVKESK. The CDR3 loop reads CASSQGPGELFF. The CDR3 DNA is TGTGCCAGCAGCCAGGGCCCCGGGGAGCTGTTTTTT.